What follows are 19 T cell receptor beta chains derived from one specimen sequenced in a study of shared clonotypes between healthy human individuals. Positively selected for CCR7, the CD45RO-negative cells used as naive CD8 cells excluded terminally differentiated effector memory CD45RA+ cells. Assay used: immunoSEQ multiplex PCR; TCRdb lists only in-frame clones, some missing. The sample has about 2.1 million clones, under 95% seen once. The sample consisted of naive CD8+ T cells from PBMCs. The receptors come from a man younger than 35 in good health. Some clones in this sample may be carry-over from other donors' samples.

The CDR3 here is CASSPEGQGAGNEQFF. In DNA form, the CDR3 reads TGCGCCAGCAGCCCTGAGGGGCAGGGAGCGGGCAATGAGCAGTTCTTC. The chain employs TRBV4-1 and TRBJ2-1; D is possibly TRBD2 (6 bases). The CDR3 is 16 residues long. Trimming removed 4 bases at V and 6 bases at J, with 19 bases between. CDR1 MGHRA and CDR2 YSYEKL come from the germline V gene.

In nucleotides, the CDR3 is TGTGCCAGCAGCGGATGGGGTGAGCAGTTCTTC. Translated: CASSGWGEQFF. J is TRBJ2-1 and V is TRBV7-9; no clear D gene. Germline V gives CDR1 SEHNR, CDR2 FQNEAQ (reference sequence). The CDR3 covers 11 residues. The germline V and J ends were trimmed by 5 bases and 9 bases, with 8 bases remaining between them.

The chain has TRBV28 and TRBJ2-7, with D perhaps matching TRBD1 or TRBD2 (6 bases each). This CDR3 comprises 11 residues. In germline, CDR1 is MDHEN, CDR2 SYDVKM. V was clipped by 4 bases and J by 13 bases, with 14 bases between them. The CDR3 spells CASSWAGDSYF. The CDR3 DNA follows: TGTGCCAGCAGTTGGGCAGGGGACTCCTACTTC.

Comment on this clone: Possible read error: a much larger clone is one base away. Other DNA sequences in this specimen translate into the identical CDR3. The chain recombines TRBV9 with TRBJ2-7; 11 bases align to TRBD1. This CDR3 is built from 14 residues. Germline values: CDR1 SGDLS, CDR2 YYNGEE. After removal of 5 bases from V and 2 bases from J, the junction contained 3 bases not matched to a gene. The CDR3 is CASSPGQGAYEQYF. The CDR3 nucleotides read TGTGCCAGCAGTCCGGGACAGGGGGCCTACGAGCAGTACTTC. Full variable domain (rest looked up from reference TRBV9 and TRBJ2-7): DSGVTQTPKHLITATGQRVTLRCSPRSGDLSVYWYQQSLDQGLQFLIQYYNGEERAKGNILERFSAQQFPDLHSELNLSSLELGDSALYFCASSPGQGAYEQYFGPGTRLTVT.

V and J are TRBV28 and TRBJ1-1, with D possibly TRBD1 on 5 matching bases. Per germline, CDR1 MDHEN and CDR2 SYDVKM. The V end was cut by 5 bases, the J end by 4 bases, with 14 bases between. The CDR3 consists of 14 residues. The CDR3 is CASSIGGGVTEAFF. The CDR3, as DNA: TGTGCCAGCAGTATCGGGGGGGGTGTCACTGAAGCTTTCTTT.

The chain links TRBV6-5 to TRBJ2-7; no firm D call. Germline loops: CDR1 MNHEY, CDR2 SVGAGI. V was pared by 1 base and J by 6 bases, with 13 bases between. The CDR3 is 14 amino acids. The CDR3 DNA reads as TGTGCCAGCAGTTACTTCTACGCAAGTTCCGAGCAGTACTTC. Its protein product is CASSYFYASSEQYF.

The chain is built from TRBV27 and TRBJ2-7; D unresolved. This CDR3 has 15 amino acids. Germline V gene data show CDR1 as MNHEY and CDR2 as SMNVEV (reference sequence). Trimming removed 3 bases from V and 1 base from J, with 13 bases in between. CDR3: CASSLVVGGSYEQYF. The CDR3 region has the DNA TGTGCCAGCAGTTTGGTGGTGGGCGGTTCCTACGAGCAGTACTTC.

V is TRBV7-6 and J is TRBJ2-7; possible D gene TRBD2, 6 bases. Germline V gene sequence: CDR1 SGHVS, CDR2 FNYEAQ. The V end was cut by 5 bases, the J end by 7 bases, with 18 bases between. This CDR3 contains 14 residues. CDR3 bases: TGTGCCAGCAGCGCTAGCGAGAGGGCGTGGGAGCAGTACTTC. Amino acids: CASSASERAWEQYF.

The V and J genes are TRBV18 and TRBJ2-1, with 14 positions matching TRBD2. V gave up 3 bases and J gave up 5 bases; unmatched junction bases: 3. This CDR3 has 16 residues. Germline CDR1 and CDR2: KGHSH and LQKENI. The CDR3 nucleotides read TGTGCCAGCTCACCTAGGGGACTAGCGGGGGACAATGAGCAGTTCTTC. This gives the protein CASSPRGLAGDNEQFF.

The V gene is TRBV30, the J gene TRBJ1-1; tentatively, D is TRBD1 (5 bases). Trimming took 5 bases from V and 4 from J, leaving 11 bases between them. CDR3 size: 12 residues. From germline, CDR1 is GTSNPN and CDR2 SVGIG (reference sequence). This chain's CDR3 is CAWDSLLTEAFF. The CDR3 DNA follows: TGTGCCTGGGACAGTCTGCTCACTGAAGCTTTCTTT.

In the case of this clone: Other DNA sequences in the same sample also yield this CDR3. This chain uses TRBV9 with TRBJ2-1; D not certain. The ends were cut back, 1 base at V and 6 bases at J, with 5 bases in the middle. Looked up from germline, CDR1 is SGDLS and CDR2 is YYNGEE. The CDR3 is made up of 12 amino acids. CDR3 bases: TGTGCCAGCAGCGTAAGGTCCAATGAGCAGTTCTTC. Translating it yields CASSVRSNEQFF.

V usage is TRBV7-3 and J usage is TRBJ2-7; a possible D gene is TRBD1 (5 bases). Germline CDR1 is SGHTA and CDR2 is FQGTGA. V was pared by 3 bases and J by 3 bases, with 9 bases between. The CDR3 spans 13 residues. CDR3 residues: CASSFYQGYEQYF. DNA for the CDR3: TGTGCCAGCAGCTTTTACCAGGGCTACGAGCAGTACTTC.

This clone appeared once. CDR3 in amino acids: CASSLMGPRGLGEKLFF. The CDR3, as DNA: TGTGCCAGCAGTTTGATGGGACCCAGGGGGCTGGGCGAAAAACTGTTTTTT. V and J are TRBV27 and TRBJ1-4; 8 bases are a match to TRBD1. After removal of 3 bases from V and 8 bases from J, the junction contained 14 bases not matched to a gene. This CDR3 is built from 17 residues. CDR1 and CDR2 from the germline V gene are MNHEY and SMNVEV (reference sequence).

The V gene is TRBV9, the J gene TRBJ2-7, with TRBD2 identical over 7 bases. V lost 4 bases, J lost 5 bases, and 3 bases stayed unmatched. Germline assignment: CDR1 SGDLS and CDR2 YYNGEE. The CDR3 totals 12 residues. CDR3 sequence: CASSPTSHEQYF. The CDR3 DNA reads as TGTGCCAGCAGCCCGACTAGCCACGAGCAGTACTTC.

V and J are TRBV5-6 and TRBJ2-5; tentatively, D is TRBD2 (5 bases). The CDR3 spans 14 residues. Per the germline V gene, CDR1 is SGHDT and CDR2 is YYEEEE. V lost 0 bases to trimming and J lost 4 bases, with 10 bases between them. As DNA, the CDR3 is TGTGCCAGCAGCTTGGCCGGGGTCAGAGAGACCCAGTACTTC. Translated, it gives CASSLAGVRETQYF.

The rearrangement links TRBV7-9 to TRBJ2-1, with 8 positions matching TRBD1. Germline V CDR1 and CDR2: SEHNR, FQNEAQ (reference sequence). V trimming: 5 bases; J trimming: 3 bases; junction bases outside the gene matches: 12. This CDR3 has 17 amino acids. The CDR3 region is CASSTHGQGVVYNEQFF. CDR3 DNA: TGTGCCAGCAGCACTCACGGACAGGGTGTTGTCTACAATGAGCAGTTCTTC.

The gene calls are TRBV18 and TRBJ1-2, with D tentatively TRBD1 (5 bases). CDR1 is KGHSH, CDR2 LQKENI, per germline. The CDR3 has 15 amino acids. The V end was cut by 1 base, the J end by 3 bases, with 12 bases between. CDR3 protein: CASSPRTPEDYGYTF. The CDR3 nucleotides are TGTGCCAGCTCACCACGGACACCCGAGGACTATGGCTACACCTTC.

This rearrangement joins TRBV9 to TRBJ2-1, with D possibly matching TRBD1 (5 bases). The CDR3 has 17 amino acids. V was trimmed by 1 base and J by 7 bases, leaving 21 bases between them. The germline gives CDR1 SGDLS, CDR2 YYNGEE. The CDR3 DNA follows: TGTGCCAGCAGCGTACATCCCCGGTGGGGCAGGGCGAATGAGCAGTTCTTC. Translated, it gives CASSVHPRWGRANEQFF.

The chain joins TRBV9 to TRBJ2-2; D is perhaps TRBD1 (6 bases). V was trimmed by 0 bases and J by 7 bases, leaving 10 bases between them. This CDR3 is built from 14 residues. Germline CDR1 SGDLS, CDR2 YYNGEE. The CDR3 nucleotides read TGTGCCAGCAGCGTAGCAGGGGTCGGCGGGGAGCTGTTTTTT. Amino acid sequence: CASSVAGVGGELFF.